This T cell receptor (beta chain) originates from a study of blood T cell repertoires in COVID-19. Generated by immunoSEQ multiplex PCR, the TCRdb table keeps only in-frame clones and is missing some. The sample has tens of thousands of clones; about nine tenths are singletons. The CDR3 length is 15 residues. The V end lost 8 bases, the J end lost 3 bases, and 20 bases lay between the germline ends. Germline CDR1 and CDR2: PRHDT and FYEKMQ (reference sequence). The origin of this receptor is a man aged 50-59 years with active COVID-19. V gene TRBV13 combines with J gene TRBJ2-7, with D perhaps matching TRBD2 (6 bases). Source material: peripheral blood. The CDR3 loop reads CASRRWAGAGYEQYF. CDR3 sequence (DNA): TGTGCCAGCCGCCGGTGGGCCGGAGCGGGCTACGAGCAGTACTTC. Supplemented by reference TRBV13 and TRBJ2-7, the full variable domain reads AAGVIQSPRHLIKEKRETATLKCYPIPRHDTVYWYQQGPGQDPQFLISFYEKMQSDKGSIPDRFSAQQFSDYHSELNMSSLELGDSALYFCASRRWAGAGYEQYFGPGTRLTVT.